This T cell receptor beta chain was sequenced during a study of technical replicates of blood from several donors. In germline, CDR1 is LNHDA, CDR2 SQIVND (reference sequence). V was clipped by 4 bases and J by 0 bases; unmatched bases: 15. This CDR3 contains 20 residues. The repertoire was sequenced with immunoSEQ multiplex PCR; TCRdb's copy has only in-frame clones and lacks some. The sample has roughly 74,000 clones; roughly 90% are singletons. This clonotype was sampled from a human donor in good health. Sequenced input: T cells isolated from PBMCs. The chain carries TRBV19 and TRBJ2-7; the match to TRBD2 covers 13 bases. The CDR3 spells CASSTEYGTSGTYSSYEQYF. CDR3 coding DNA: TGTGCCAGTAGTACCGAATATGGGACTAGCGGGACCTACTCCTCCTACGAGCAGTACTTC.